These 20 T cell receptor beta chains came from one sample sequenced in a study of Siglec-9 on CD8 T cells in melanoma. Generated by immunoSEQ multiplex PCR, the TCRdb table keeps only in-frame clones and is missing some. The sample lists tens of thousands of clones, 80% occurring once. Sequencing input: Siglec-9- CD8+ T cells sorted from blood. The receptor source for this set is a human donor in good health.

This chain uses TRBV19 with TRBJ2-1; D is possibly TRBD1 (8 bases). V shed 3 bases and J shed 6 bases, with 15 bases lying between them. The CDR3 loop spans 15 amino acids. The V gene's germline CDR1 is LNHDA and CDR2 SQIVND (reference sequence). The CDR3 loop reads CASSIDRGGGNEQFF. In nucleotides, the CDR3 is TGTGCCAGTAGTATCGACAGGGGAGGGGGCAATGAGCAGTTCTTC.

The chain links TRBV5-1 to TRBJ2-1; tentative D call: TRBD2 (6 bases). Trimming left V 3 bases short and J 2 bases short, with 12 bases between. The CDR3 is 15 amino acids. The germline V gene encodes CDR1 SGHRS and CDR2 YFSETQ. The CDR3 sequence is CASSWGDPAYNEQFF. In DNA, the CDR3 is TGCGCCAGCAGCTGGGGGGACCCCGCCTACAATGAGCAGTTCTTC.

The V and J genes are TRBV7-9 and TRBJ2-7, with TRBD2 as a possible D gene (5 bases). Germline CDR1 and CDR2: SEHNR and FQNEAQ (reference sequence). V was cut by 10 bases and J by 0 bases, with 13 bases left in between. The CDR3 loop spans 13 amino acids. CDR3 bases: TGTGCCACCCAGAGCGGTACCTCCTACGAGCAGTACTTC. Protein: CATQSGTSYEQYF.

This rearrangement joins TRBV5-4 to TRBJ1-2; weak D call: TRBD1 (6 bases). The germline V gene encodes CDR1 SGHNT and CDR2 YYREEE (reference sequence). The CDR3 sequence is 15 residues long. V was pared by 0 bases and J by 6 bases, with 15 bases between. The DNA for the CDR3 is TGTGCCAGCAGCTTGGACGGGGGGCCCTCTGATGGCTACACCTTC. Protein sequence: CASSLDGGPSDGYTF.

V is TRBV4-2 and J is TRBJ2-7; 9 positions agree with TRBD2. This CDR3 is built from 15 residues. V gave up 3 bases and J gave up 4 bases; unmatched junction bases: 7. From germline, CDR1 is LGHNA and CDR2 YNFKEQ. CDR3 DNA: TGTGCCAGCAGCCAGAACAGCGGGGGGTTTTACGAGCAGTACTTC. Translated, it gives CASSQNSGGFYEQYF.

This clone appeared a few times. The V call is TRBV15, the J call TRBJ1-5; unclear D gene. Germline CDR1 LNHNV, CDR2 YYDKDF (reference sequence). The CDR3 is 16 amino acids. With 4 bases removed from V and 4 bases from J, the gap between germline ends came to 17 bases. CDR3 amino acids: CATSNHRHTDNQPQHF. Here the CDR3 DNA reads TGTGCCACCAGCAATCACCGACACACTGATAATCAGCCCCAGCATTTT. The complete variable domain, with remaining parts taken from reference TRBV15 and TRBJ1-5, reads DAMVIQNPRYQVTQFGKPVTLSCSQTLNHNVMYWYQQKSSQAPKLLFHYYDKDFNNEADTPDNFQSRRPNTSFCFLDIRSPGLGDTAMYLCATSNHRHTDNQPQHFGDGTRLSIL.

The CDR3 spells CASSLGGSGEQYV. The CDR3, as DNA: TGTGCCAGCAGCTTAGGCGGGTCTGGGGAGCAGTACGTC. The chain is built from TRBV13 and TRBJ2-7; D is uncertain. The V end was cut by 0 bases, the J end by 7 bases, with 10 bases between. The CDR3 has 13 residues. Germline CDR1 is PRHDT and CDR2 is FYEKMQ (reference sequence).

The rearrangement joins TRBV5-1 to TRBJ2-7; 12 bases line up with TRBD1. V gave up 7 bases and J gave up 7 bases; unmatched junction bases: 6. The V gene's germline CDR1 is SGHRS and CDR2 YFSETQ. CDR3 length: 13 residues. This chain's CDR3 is CASGGQGAEEQYV. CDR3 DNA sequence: TGCGCCAGCGGGGGACAGGGGGCTGAAGAGCAGTACGTC.

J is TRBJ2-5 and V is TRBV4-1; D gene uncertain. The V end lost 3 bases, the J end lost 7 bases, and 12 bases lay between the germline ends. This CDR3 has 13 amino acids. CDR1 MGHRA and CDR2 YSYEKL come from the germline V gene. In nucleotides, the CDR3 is TGCGCCAGCAGCCAGGACCCCGAGCGGACCCAGTACTTC. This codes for CASSQDPERTQYF.

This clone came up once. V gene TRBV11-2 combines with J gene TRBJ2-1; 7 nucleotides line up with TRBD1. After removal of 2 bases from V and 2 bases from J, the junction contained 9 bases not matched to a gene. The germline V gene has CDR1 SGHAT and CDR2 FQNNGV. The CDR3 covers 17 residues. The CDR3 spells CASSLHLTGSAYNEQFF. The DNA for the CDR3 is TGTGCCAGCAGCTTACACCTGACAGGGTCCGCCTACAATGAGCAGTTCTTC.

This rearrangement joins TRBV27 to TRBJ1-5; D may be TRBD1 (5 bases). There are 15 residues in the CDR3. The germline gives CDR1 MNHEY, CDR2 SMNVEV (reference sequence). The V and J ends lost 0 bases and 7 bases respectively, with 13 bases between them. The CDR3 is CASSLSIGGYQPQHF. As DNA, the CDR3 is TGTGCCAGCAGTTTATCTATCGGGGGTTACCAGCCCCAGCATTTT.

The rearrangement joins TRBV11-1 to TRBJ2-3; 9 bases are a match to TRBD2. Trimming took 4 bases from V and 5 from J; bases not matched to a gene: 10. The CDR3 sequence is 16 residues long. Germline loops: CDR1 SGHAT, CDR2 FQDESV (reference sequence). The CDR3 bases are TGTGCCAGCAGCTCCCTCGGCGGGAGGGCCGGAGATACGCAGTATTTT. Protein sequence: CASSSLGGRAGDTQYF.

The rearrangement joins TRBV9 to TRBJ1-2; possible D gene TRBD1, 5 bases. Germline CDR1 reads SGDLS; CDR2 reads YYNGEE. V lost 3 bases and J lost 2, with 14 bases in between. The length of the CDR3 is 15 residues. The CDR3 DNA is TGTGCCAGCAGCGGGAAGGGGCAGCCGAACTATGGCTACACCTTC. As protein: CASSGKGQPNYGYTF.

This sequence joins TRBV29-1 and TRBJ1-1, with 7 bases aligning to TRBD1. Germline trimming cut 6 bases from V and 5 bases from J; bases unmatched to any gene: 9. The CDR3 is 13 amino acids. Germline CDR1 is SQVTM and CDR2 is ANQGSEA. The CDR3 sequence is CSVHRGMGTEAFF. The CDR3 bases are TGCAGCGTGCACAGGGGTATGGGTACTGAAGCTTTCTTT.

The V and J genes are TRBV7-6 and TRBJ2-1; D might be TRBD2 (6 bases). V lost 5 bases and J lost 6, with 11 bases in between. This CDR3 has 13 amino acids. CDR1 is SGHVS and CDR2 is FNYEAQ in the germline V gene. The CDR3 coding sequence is TGTGCCAGCAGCCTCCTCGGGGGCAATGAGCAGTTCTTC. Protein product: CASSLLGGNEQFF. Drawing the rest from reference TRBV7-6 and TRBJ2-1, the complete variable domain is GAGVSQSPRYKVTKRGQDVALRCDPISGHVSLYWYRQALGQGPEFLTYFNYEAQQDKSGLPNDRFSAERPEGSISTLTIQRTEQRDSAMYRCASSLLGGNEQFFGPGTRLTVL.

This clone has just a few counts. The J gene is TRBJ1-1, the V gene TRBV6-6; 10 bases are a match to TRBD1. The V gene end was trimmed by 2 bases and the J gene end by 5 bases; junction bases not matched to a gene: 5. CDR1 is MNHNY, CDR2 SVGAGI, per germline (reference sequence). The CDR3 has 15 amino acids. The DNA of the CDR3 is TGTGCCAGCAGTTACCTGCAGGGACAGGGGACTGAAGCTTTCTTT. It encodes CASSYLQGQGTEAFF.

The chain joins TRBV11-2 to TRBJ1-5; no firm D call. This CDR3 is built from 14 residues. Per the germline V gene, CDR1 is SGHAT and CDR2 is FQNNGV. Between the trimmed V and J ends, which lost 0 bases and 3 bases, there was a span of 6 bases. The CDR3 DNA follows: TGTGCCAGCAGCTTAGAGGGTAACAATCAGCCCCAGCATTTT. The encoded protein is CASSLEGNNQPQHF.

CDR3 residues: CASSLDRSVRNEQYF. The CDR3 coding sequence is TGTGCCAGCAGCCTAGACAGGTCGGTGCGTAACGAGCAGTACTTC. V and J are TRBV28 and TRBJ2-7; maybe TRBD1 (6 bases). The CDR3 consists of 15 residues. Germline loops: CDR1 MDHEN, CDR2 SYDVKM. V was shortened by 6 bases and J by 5 bases, with 20 bases between the two germline ends.

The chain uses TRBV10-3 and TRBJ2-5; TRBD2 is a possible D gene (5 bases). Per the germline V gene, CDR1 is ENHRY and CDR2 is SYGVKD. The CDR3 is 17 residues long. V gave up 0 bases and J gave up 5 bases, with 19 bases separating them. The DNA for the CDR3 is TGTGCCATCAGTGAGTCTTTGGGAGATGTTTTAGAGGAGACCCAGTACTTC. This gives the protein CAISESLGDVLEETQYF.

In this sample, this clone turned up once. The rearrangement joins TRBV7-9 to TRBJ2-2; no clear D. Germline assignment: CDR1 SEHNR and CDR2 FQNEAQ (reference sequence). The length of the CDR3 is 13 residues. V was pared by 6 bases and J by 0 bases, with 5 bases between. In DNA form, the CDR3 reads TGTGCCAGCAGGGGCTCGAACACCGGGGAGCTGTTTTTT. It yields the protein CASRGSNTGELFF.